The table lists the clone carrying this T cell receptor beta chain with a few counts. What it recognizes is unknown. The entry originates in a study of beta chain features in type 1 diabetes. The study, taken as a whole, reports: All four CD4+ subsets of Type 1 diabetes patients contained TCRB CDR3s that were moderately but significantly shorter.

Germline CDR1 reads SQVTM; CDR2 reads ANQGSEA. This CDR3 is 14 amino acids long. V lost 6 bases and J lost 0; bases outside the gene matches: 4. Every isolated RNA sample was fully reverse transcribed, so sequencing captured expressed TCRB transcripts. This table comes from immunoSEQ multiplex PCR, and its TCRdb copy is limited to in-frame clones, with some not included. The data contain some 240,000 clones, 15% to 20% of them singletons. Source material: naive CD4+ T cells from blood. The clonotype comes from a man aged 25-45 years with type 1 diabetes. The chain combines TRBV29-1 with TRBJ2-2; 7 bases are shared with TRBD1. CDR3 sequence (DNA): TGCAGCGTGCACAGGGGCGCGAACACCGGGGAGCTGTTTTTT. Its translation: CSVHRGANTGELFF.